Detailed here is one T cell receptor (beta chain). Its antigen remains unidentified. For the library, individual cDNA molecules each received unique molecular identifiers. Per the authors' pipeline: Sample TCR counts, which ranged from roughly 23,224 to 750,000, had a median of approximately 95,000. TCRdb recomputed calls from the RACE reads with MiXCR, one row per CDR3 protein. It is TCRdb's table, rather than the study itself, that gives the V and J calls and clone size. The table records some 350,000 distinct CDR3 sequences, roughly 6.3% of them present only once. This entry comes from a study of human T cells and chemical hapten exposure. Study-level information: Yields of TCR per sample differed, chiefly owing to small differences in pooled library volume.

Germline V gene data show CDR1 as SGHRS and CDR2 as YFSETQ. The CDR3 is 16 amino acids. Trimming took 0 bases from V and 4 from J; bases not matched to a gene: 7. Time point noted: patch test 2, 6 weeks after DPC sensitization. Treatment noted: therapeutic diphenylcyclopropenone sensitization with weekly scalp DPC. Overall study results and limits: Sensitizing with DPC caused no change in TCRs above 1 in 1000 frequency.

Sequences were derived from whole blood, sampled in connection with sensitization to the hapten diphenylcyclopropenone (DPC). The rearrangement uses TRBV5-1 and TRBJ1-1; 9 positions match TRBD1. The receptor comes from a woman aged 18-29 years with alopecia areata. Some clones in this sample may be carry-over from other donors' samples. CDR3 in DNA: TGCGCCAGCAGCTTGGCCTGGACAGGGGCGGGCACTGAAGCTTTCTTT. Protein: CASSLAWTGAGTEAFF.